This TCR beta chain comes out of a study of blood T cell repertoires in COVID-19. Across the study: The samples span acute and convalescent COVID-19 from the United States, Italy and Spain.

Data came from immunoSEQ multiplex PCR; TCRdb stores just in-frame clones and leaves some out. Of about 190,000 clones in the sample, over 60% were seen once. Germline V gene sequence: CDR1 SGHTA, CDR2 FQGTGA. With 1 base removed from V and 2 bases from J, the gap between germline ends came to 11 bases. The CDR3 is 16 residues long. Sequencing input: peripheral blood. This TCR derives from a woman in her seventies with acute or convalescent COVID-19. This chain connects TRBV7-3 to TRBJ2-2, with TRBD1 as a possible D gene (6 bases). This chain's CDR3 is CASSLMGTSNTGELFF. DNA for the CDR3: TGTGCCAGCAGCTTAATGGGGACATCAAACACCGGGGAGCTGTTTTTT.